The 6 T cell receptor beta chains given below trace back to one sample, sequenced in a study of molecular identifiers for immune sequencing clone quantification. MiXCR, run by TCRdb on the PCR reads, gives a single entry per CDR3 protein. The data hold just under 650,000 distinct CDR3 sequences, with nearly 20% observed a single time. The sample comprised naive CD8+ T cells from blood, with Jurkat cell RNA spiked in. As for subset: FACS-sorted CD8+CD4-CCR7+CD45RA+ naive T cells. The origin of the receptors is a human donor in good health. Some libraries in this study had Jurkat cell RNA spiked in.

This clonotype has ten or more counts. The chain is built from TRBV7-9 and TRBJ1-1; 9 positions agree with TRBD1. The CDR3 consists of 14 residues. The junction had 7 bases not matched to a gene; V was cut back by 5 bases and J by 6 bases. Looked up from germline, CDR1 is SEHNR and CDR2 is FQNEAQ (reference sequence). CDR3 in DNA: TGTGCCAGCAGCCCCGGACAGGGGAGGCCTGAAGCTTTCTTT. Translation gives CASSPGQGRPEAFF.

About this clonotype itself: Its ends do not fully match the called genes, so a read error is possible. This chain links TRBV10-1 with TRBJ2-7; D not certain. The J call may be incorrect, as the DNA end agrees better with TRBJ2-5. CDR1 is WNHNN, CDR2 SYGVQD, per germline (reference sequence). The CDR3 contains 10 residues. The CDR3 coding sequence is TGCGCCAGCGGTGAAAGGACCCAGTACTTC. Its translation: CASGERTQYF.

With respect to this clonotype: This may be a read error, as it is one base from a much larger clone. This sequence joins TRBV19 and TRBJ2-1; D unresolved. Germline CDR1 and CDR2: LNHDA and SQIVND (reference sequence). This CDR3 contains 11 residues. The CDR3 DNA reads as TGTGCCGGTAGTATCTTGGGCGAGCAGTTCTTC. It yields the protein CAGSILGEQFF.

This clonotype was counted ten times or more. The V gene is TRBV7-2, the J gene TRBJ1-3, with D possibly being TRBD1 (6 bases). The germline CDR1 and CDR2 sequences are SGHTA and FQGNSA. The CDR3 is 14 residues long. V was pared by 5 bases and J by 2 bases, with 10 bases between. CDR3 DNA sequence: TGTGCCAGCAGCGAGGGGGTTCCTGGAAACACCATATATTTT. This sequence encodes CASSEGVPGNTIYF.

Notes on this clonotype: A much larger clone is a single base away; this may be a read error. The genes are TRBV6-2 or TRBV6-3 and TRBJ2-3, with TRBD1 as a possible D gene (5 bases). The CDR3 consists of 15 residues. CDR1 and CDR2 from the germline V gene are MNHEY and SVGEGT. CDR3 sequence: CASSLGWRGTGTQYF. The CDR3 region has the DNA TGTGCCAGCAGTCTCGGGTGGCGAGGCACAGGTACGCAGTATTTT.

This clonotype was detected only a few times. V is TRBV11-2 and J is TRBJ2-7; weak D call: TRBD1 (6 bases). This CDR3 region has 14 residues. With 1 base removed from V and 5 bases from J, the gap between germline ends came to 12 bases. Germline V gene lookup returns CDR1 SGHAT and CDR2 FQNNGV. The CDR3 DNA reads as TGTGCCAGCAGCTTAGCATACAGGGACCACGAGCAGTACTTC. This translates into CASSLAYRDHEQYF.